The 9 T cell receptor beta chains reported below all come from one sample, sequenced in a study of cytomegalovirus exposure and HLA in healthy donors. Generated by immunoSEQ multiplex PCR, the TCRdb table keeps only in-frame clones and is missing some. In the table there are over 50,000 clones, 80% to 95% of which are singletons. The sequenced sample was PBMCs. Every receptor here comes from a man between 18 and 29 years old in good health and CMV-seropositive.

The rearrangement uses TRBV12-1 and TRBJ2-3; TRBD1 is the table's D call and was not checked against the DNA. TRBV12-1 is a pseudogene. This CDR3 is 17 amino acids long. The CDR3 DNA sequence: TGTGCCAGCAGCTTTGAGGGGCAGGGGGCTAGCACAGATACGCAGTATTTT. Translated, it gives CASSFEGQGASTDTQYF.

The chain is built from TRBV28 and TRBJ1-2, with 12 bases identical to TRBD1. The CDR3 loop spans 15 amino acids. Germline values: CDR1 MDHEN, CDR2 SYDVKM. Losses at the gene ends were 4 bases for V and 8 bases for J; bases not matched to a gene: 8. The CDR3: CASSSTGTGGAGYTF. As DNA, the CDR3 is TGTGCCAGCAGTTCCACCGGGACAGGGGGCGCCGGCTACACCTTC.

CDR3 in amino acids: CASSFSGVGNEQFF. In DNA form, the CDR3 reads TGCGCCAGCAGCTTCAGCGGAGTGGGAAATGAGCAGTTCTTC. The rearrangement joins TRBV5-1 to TRBJ2-1; a possible D gene is TRBD2 (5 bases). Germline CDR1 SGHRS, CDR2 YFSETQ. Deletions cut 2 bases from V and 7 bases from J, with 13 bases between. The CDR3 runs 14 residues.

The V and J genes are TRBV11-1 and TRBJ2-7; the D is unclear. Trimming stripped 5 bases from V and 0 bases from J, with 5 bases between. Per the germline V gene, CDR1 is SGHAT and CDR2 is FQDESV (reference sequence). The CDR3 sequence is 12 residues long. CDR3 nucleotide sequence: TGTGCCAGCAGCAAGAGCTCCTACGAGCAGTACTTC. It encodes CASSKSSYEQYF.

V gene TRBV11-3 combines with J gene TRBJ2-5; D is possibly TRBD2 (5 bases). The CDR3 is 14 residues long. With 1 base removed from V and 8 bases from J, the gap between germline ends came to 14 bases. Germline loops: CDR1 SGHNT, CDR2 YENEEA. CDR3 sequence reads: CASSLGESKRTQYF. The CDR3 nucleotides read TGTGCCAGCAGCTTAGGGGAGTCCAAGAGAACCCAGTACTTC.

The gene calls are TRBV6-5 and TRBJ2-7; D might be TRBD1 (6 bases). CDR1 is MNHEY, CDR2 SVGAGI, per germline. The V and J ends lost 6 bases and 7 bases respectively, with 16 bases between them. The length of the CDR3 is 13 residues. The CDR3 DNA is TGTGCCAGCAGCGACGCCCCGACAGGAGAGCAGTACTTC. This sequence encodes CASSDAPTGEQYF.

The V call is TRBV28, the J call TRBJ1-1; 8 nucleotides match TRBD1. V lost 8 bases and J lost 11; bases outside the gene matches: 10. The CDR3 sequence is 12 residues long. CDR1 is MDHEN and CDR2 is SYDVKM in the germline V gene. CDR3 protein: CASGLPGGRAFF. The CDR3 DNA sequence: TGTGCCAGCGGCCTTCCAGGGGGCAGGGCTTTCTTT.

J is TRBJ2-5 and V is TRBV4-1; D unresolved. This CDR3 has 14 amino acids. Trimming pared 0 bases from V and 5 bases from J, leaving 10 bases between. Germline V gene lookup returns CDR1 MGHRA and CDR2 YSYEKL. CDR3 sequence reads: CASSQDPSQETQYF. CDR3 DNA: TGCGCCAGCAGCCAAGATCCCTCCCAGGAGACCCAGTACTTC.

V and J are TRBV4-1 and TRBJ2-7; 11 nucleotides align to TRBD1. Germline trimming cut 1 base from V and 2 bases from J; bases unmatched to any gene: 1. Looked up from germline, CDR1 is MGHRA and CDR2 is YSYEKL. The CDR3 has 15 residues. The CDR3 DNA sequence: TGCGCCAGCAGCCAAGCGGGACAGGGGGCCTACGAGCAGTACTTC. Translated: CASSQAGQGAYEQYF.